This TCR beta chain was sequenced during a study of radiation and T cells in renal cell carcinoma. Turning to the study itself: Nephrectomy followed 15 Gy stereotactic body radiation by 4 weeks.

The CDR3 contains 15 residues. Per germline, CDR1 SGHRS and CDR2 YFSETQ. The V gene end was trimmed by 3 bases and the J gene end by 6 bases; junction bases not matched to a gene: 7. As for time point: baseline pretreatment blood. Regarding treatment: 15 Gy SBRT to primary tumor, nephrectomy 4 weeks later. After SBRT, blood was collected at 2 and 4 weeks, plus baseline. This renal cell carcinoma was of the clear cell type. Clones were sequenced by immunoSEQ multiplex PCR, and TCRdb holds only the in-frame ones, with some missing. The sample has 100,000 to 150,000 clones, about four fifths seen once. V and J are TRBV5-1 and TRBJ1-4; the match to TRBD1 covers 8 bases. The sequencing here drew on blood, taken from a patient whose treatment included radiotherapy and nephrectomy. This TCR was recovered from a woman aged 60-70 years with renal cell carcinoma. In nucleotides, the CDR3 is TGCGCCAGCAGCTCAAACAGGGGGATAGATGAAAAACTGTTTTTT. Translating it yields CASSSNRGIDEKLFF.